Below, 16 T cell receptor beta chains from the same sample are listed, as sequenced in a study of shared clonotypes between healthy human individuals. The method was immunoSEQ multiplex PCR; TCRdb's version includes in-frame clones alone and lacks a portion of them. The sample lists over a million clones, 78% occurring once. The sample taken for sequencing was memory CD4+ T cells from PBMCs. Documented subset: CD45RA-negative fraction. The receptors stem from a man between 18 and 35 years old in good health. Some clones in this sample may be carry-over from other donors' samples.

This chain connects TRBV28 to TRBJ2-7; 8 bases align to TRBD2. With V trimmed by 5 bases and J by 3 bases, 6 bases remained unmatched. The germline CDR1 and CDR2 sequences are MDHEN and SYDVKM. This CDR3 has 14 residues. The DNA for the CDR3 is TGTGCCAGCAGTCTAGGGCTAGCGGGCTACGAGCAGTACTTC. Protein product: CASSLGLAGYEQYF. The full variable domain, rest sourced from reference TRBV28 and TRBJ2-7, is DVKVTQSSRYLVKRTGEKVFLECVQDMDHENMFWYRQDPGLGLRLIYFSYDVKMKEKGDIPEGYSVSREKKERFSLILESASTNQTSMYLCASSLGLAGYEQYFGPGTRLTVT.

For the CDR3, the DNA is TGCGCCAGCAGCCGGACGGAACCCTACAATGAGCAGTTCTTC. It is translated as CASSRTEPYNEQFF. V gene TRBV5-1 combines with J gene TRBJ2-1; D remains unclear. Between the trimmed V and J ends, which lost 4 bases and 2 bases, there was a span of 10 bases. CDR1 is SGHRS, CDR2 YFSETQ, per germline. CDR3 length equals 14 residues. Supplemented by reference TRBV5-1 and TRBJ2-1, the full variable domain reads KAGVTQTPRYLIKTRGQQVTLSCSPISGHRSVSWYQQTPGQGLQFLFEYFSETQRNKGNFPGRFSGRQFSNSRSEMNVSTLELGDSALYLCASSRTEPYNEQFFGPGTRLTVL.

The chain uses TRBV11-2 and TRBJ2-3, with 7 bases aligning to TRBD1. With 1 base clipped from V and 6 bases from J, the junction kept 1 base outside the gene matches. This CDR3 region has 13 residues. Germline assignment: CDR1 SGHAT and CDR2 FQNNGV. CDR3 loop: CASSLAGQDTQYF. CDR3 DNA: TGTGCCAGCAGCTTAGCGGGACAGGATACGCAGTATTTT. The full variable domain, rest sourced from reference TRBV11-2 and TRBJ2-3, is EAGVAQSPRYKIIEKRQSVAFWCNPISGHATLYWYQQILGQGPKLLIQFQNNGVVDDSQLPKDRFSAERLKGVDSTLKIQPAKLEDSAVYLCASSLAGQDTQYFGPGTRLTVL.

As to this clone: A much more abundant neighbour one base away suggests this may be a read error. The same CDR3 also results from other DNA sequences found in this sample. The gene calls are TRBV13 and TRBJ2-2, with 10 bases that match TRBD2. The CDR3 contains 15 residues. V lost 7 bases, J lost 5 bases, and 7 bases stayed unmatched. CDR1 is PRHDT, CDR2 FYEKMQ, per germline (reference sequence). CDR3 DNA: TGTGCCAGCACCGAACTAGCGGGGCGGACCGGGGAGCTGTTTTTT. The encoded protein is CASTELAGRTGELFF.

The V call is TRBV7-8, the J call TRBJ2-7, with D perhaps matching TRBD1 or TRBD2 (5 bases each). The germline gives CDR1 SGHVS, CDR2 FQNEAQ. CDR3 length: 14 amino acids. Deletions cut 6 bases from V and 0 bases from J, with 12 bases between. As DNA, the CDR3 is TGTGCCAGCAGTGGCCGGGACCACTCCTACGAGCAGTACTTC. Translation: CASSGRDHSYEQYF.

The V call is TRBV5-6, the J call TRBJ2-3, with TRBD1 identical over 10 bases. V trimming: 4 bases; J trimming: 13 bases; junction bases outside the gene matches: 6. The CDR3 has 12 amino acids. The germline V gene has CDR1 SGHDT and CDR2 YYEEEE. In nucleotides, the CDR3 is TGTGCCAGCAGCAAGGGGACAGGGGAAAAGTATTTT. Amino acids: CASSKGTGEKYF.

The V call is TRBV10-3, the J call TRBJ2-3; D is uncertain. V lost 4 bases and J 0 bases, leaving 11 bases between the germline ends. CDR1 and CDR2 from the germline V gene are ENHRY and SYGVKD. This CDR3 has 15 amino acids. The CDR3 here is CAISGAAISTDTQYF. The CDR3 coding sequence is TGTGCCATCAGTGGTGCGGCCATTAGCACAGATACGCAGTATTTT.

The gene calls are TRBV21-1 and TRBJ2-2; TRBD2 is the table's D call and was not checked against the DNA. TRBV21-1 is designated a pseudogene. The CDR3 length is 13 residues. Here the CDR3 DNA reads TGTGCCAGCAGCAAAGCCCCCGCCGGGGAGCTGTTTTTT. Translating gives CASSKAPAGELFF.

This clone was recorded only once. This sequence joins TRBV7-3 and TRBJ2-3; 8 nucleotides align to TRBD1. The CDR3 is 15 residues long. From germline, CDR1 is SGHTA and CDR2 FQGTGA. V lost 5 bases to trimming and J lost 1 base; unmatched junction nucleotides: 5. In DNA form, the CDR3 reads TGTGCCAGCAGCAAAACGGGACAGGGCACAGATACGCAGTATTTT. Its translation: CASSKTGQGTDTQYF.

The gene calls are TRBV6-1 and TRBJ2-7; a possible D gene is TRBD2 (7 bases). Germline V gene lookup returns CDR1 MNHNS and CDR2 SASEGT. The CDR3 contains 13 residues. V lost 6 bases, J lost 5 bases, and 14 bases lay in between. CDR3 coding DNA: TGTGCCAGCAGGGGGGGGGCGGCGGACGAGCAGTACTTC. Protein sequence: CASRGGAADEQYF.

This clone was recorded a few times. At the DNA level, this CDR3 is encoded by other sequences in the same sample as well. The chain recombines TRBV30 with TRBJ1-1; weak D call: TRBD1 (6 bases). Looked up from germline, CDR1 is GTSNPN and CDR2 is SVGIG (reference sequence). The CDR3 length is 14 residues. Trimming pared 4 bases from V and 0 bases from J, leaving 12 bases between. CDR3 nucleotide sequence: TGTGCCTGGAAGACCGGACAGATGAACACTGAAGCTTTCTTT. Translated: CAWKTGQMNTEAFF.

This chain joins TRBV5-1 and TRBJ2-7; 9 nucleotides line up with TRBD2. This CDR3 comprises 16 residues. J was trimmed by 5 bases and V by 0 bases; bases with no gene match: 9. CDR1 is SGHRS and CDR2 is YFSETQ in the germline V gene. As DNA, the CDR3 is TGCGCCAGCAGCTTGGAGGGACTAGCCATTCTTCACGAGCAGTACTTC. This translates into CASSLEGLAILHEQYF.

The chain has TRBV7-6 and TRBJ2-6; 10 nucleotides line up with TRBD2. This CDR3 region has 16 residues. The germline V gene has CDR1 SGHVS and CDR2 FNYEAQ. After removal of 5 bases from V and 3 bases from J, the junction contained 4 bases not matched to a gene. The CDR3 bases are TGTGCCAGCAGCCGTATAGCGGGAGGTGGGGCCAACGTCCTGACTTTC. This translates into CASSRIAGGGANVLTF.

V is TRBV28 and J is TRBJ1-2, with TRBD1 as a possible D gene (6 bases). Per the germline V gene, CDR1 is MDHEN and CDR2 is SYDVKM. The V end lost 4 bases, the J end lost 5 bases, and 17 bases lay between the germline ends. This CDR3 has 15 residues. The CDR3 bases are TGTGCCAGCAGTTCCCTGGAGCAGGGGATATATGGCTACACCTTC. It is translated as CASSSLEQGIYGYTF.

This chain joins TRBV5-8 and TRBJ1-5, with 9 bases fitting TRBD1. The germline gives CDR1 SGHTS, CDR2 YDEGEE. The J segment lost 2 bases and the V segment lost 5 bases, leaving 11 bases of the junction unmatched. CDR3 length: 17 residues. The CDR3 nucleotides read TGTGCCAGCAGTCCCCTAGGGGACAGGGCGGGCAATCAGCCCCAGCATTTT. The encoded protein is CASSPLGDRAGNQPQHF.

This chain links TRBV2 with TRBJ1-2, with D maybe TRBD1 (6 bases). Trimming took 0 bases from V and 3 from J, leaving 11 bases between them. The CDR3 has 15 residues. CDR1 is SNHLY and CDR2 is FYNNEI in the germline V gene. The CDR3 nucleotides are TGTGCCAGCAGTGAAGCGGGGGGGCTTTACTATGGCTACACCTTC. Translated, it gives CASSEAGGLYYGYTF. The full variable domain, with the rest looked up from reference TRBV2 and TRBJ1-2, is EPEVTQTPSHQVTQMGQEVILRCVPISNHLYFYWYRQILGQKVEFLVSFYNNEISEKSEIFDDQFSVERPDGSNFTLKIRSTKLEDSAMYFCASSEAGGLYYGYTFGSGTRLTVV.